The T cell receptor beta chain described here comes from a study of OX40 agonist ivuxolimab in advanced cancers. Clones were sequenced by immunoSEQ multiplex PCR, and TCRdb holds only the in-frame ones, with some missing. The repertoire holds under 45,000 clones, roughly four fifths seen once, with approximately 2.4% in the top ten. The CDR3 spans 12 residues. The germline CDR1 and CDR2 sequences are KGHSH and LQKENI. V lost 2 bases and J 7 bases, leaving 9 bases between the germline ends. This clonotype was obtained from an adult with an advanced solid tumor such as melanoma, head and neck, liver or kidney cancer. The J gene is TRBJ2-7, the V gene TRBV18; D might be TRBD2 (5 bases). The sequenced sample was CD4+ or CD8+ T cells sorted from blood, obtained in a trial of the OX40 agonist ivuxolimab. CDR3 DNA sequence: TGTGCCAGCTCACCAGGACTTGGGGAGCAGTACTTC. This gives the protein CASSPGLGEQYF.